The 28 T cell receptor beta chains in this list originate from one sample, sequenced in a study of OX40 agonist ivuxolimab in advanced cancers. Some clones are missing from TCRdb's copy, which holds only in-frame ones; the method was immunoSEQ multiplex PCR. The sample lists 37,000 or so clones, roughly 86% seen once, with 2% to 3% in the top ten. The sequencing used CD4+ or CD8+ T cells sorted from blood, collected in a trial of the OX40 agonist ivuxolimab. These receptors were taken from an adult with an advanced solid tumor such as melanoma, head and neck, liver or kidney cancer.

The CDR3 region has the DNA TGTGCCAGCAGTCCGGGACAGGGAAATCAGCCCCAGCATTTT. This translates into CASSPGQGNQPQHF. The chain links TRBV27 to TRBJ1-5, with TRBD1 matching 9 bases. The CDR3 runs to 14 residues. The V and J ends lost 5 bases and 4 bases, in that order; junction bases with no gene match: 3. Germline V lookup: CDR1 MNHEY, CDR2 SMNVEV (reference sequence).

The V gene is TRBV4-3, the J gene TRBJ2-7; 9 bases map to TRBD2. This CDR3 is 16 amino acids long. V was pared by 1 base and J by 3 bases, with 7 bases of the junction left unmatched. The V gene's germline CDR1 is LGHNA and CDR2 YSLEER. The CDR3 DNA reads as TGCGCCAGCAGCCAAGTGGGTAGCGGGGGTGGCTACGAGCAGTACTTC. This translates into CASSQVGSGGGYEQYF.

This clone was counted a single time. This chain connects TRBV6-9 to TRBJ2-7; no clear D gene. The V gene lost 3 bases and the J gene lost 3 bases, with 9 bases spanning the gap. Germline V lookup: CDR1 MNHGY, CDR2 SVAAGI. This CDR3 region has 13 residues. The CDR3 bases are TGTGCCAGCAGTTACATGGTGGGCTACGAGCAGTACTTC. Amino acids: CASSYMVGYEQYF.

The J gene is TRBJ2-3, the V gene TRBV7-2, with 8 positions matching TRBD2. Losses at the gene ends were 5 bases for V and 2 bases for J; bases not matched to a gene: 12. Germline values: CDR1 SGHTA, CDR2 FQGNSA. The CDR3 contains 17 residues. The CDR3 is CASSQVMGLVNTDTQYF. DNA of the CDR3: TGTGCCAGCAGCCAAGTAATGGGACTAGTTAACACAGATACGCAGTATTTT.

CDR3 DNA sequence: TGTGCCAGTAGTCCACGAGGTAGTTCTGGGGCCAACGTCCTGACTTTC. Encoded protein: CASSPRGSSGANVLTF. The chain recombines TRBV19 with TRBJ2-6; no clear D. Trimming pared 5 bases from V and 1 base from J, leaving 12 bases between. The germline V gene encodes CDR1 LNHDA and CDR2 SQIVND (reference sequence). This CDR3 region has 16 residues.

The chain has TRBV18 and TRBJ2-7; 7 positions match TRBD1. This CDR3 comprises 14 residues. With V trimmed by 6 bases and J by 5 bases, 10 bases remained unmatched. The germline gives CDR1 KGHSH, CDR2 LQKENI. As DNA, the CDR3 is TGTGCCAGCTCGAGGACGAACAGGGGCGACGAGCAGTACTTC. Encoded protein: CASSRTNRGDEQYF.

The rearrangement links TRBV29-1 to TRBJ2-7; no definite D call. The CDR3 has 13 amino acids. CDR1 SQVTM and CDR2 ANQGSEA come from the germline V gene. Trimming shortened V by 4 bases and J by 2 bases, and 12 bases separated the two germline ends. CDR3 region: CSVVTRPPYEQYF. The CDR3 DNA reads as TGCAGCGTTGTAACCAGGCCTCCCTACGAGCAGTACTTC.

This clone qualifies as medium-sized. The chain carries TRBV6-1 and TRBJ1-3; 7 positions match TRBD1. Germline V gene sequence: CDR1 MNHNS, CDR2 SASEGT. The V and J ends lost 5 bases and 3 bases, in that order; junction bases with no gene match: 7. This CDR3 spans 15 amino acids. This chain's CDR3 is CASSLGGAGGNTIYF. CDR3 in DNA: TGTGCCAGCAGTCTAGGGGGCGCGGGTGGAAACACCATATATTTT.

The chain has TRBV30 and TRBJ1-6; tentatively, D is TRBD1 (5 bases). Per the germline V gene, CDR1 is GTSNPN and CDR2 is SVGIG (reference sequence). V dropped 4 bases and J dropped 8 bases, with 12 bases sitting between them. The CDR3 spans 13 residues. CDR3 DNA sequence: TGTGCCTGGACCGGGGGGTTTGATTCACCCCTCCACTTT. The encoded protein is CAWTGGFDSPLHF. Together with reference TRBV30 and TRBJ1-6, the CDR3 gives the full variable domain: SQTIHQWPATLVQPVGSPLSLECTVEGTSNPNLYWYRQAAGRGLQLLFYSVGIGQISSEVPQNLSASRPQDRQFILSSKKLLLSDSGFYLCAWTGGFDSPLHFGNGTRLTVT.

The V call is TRBV6-1, the J call TRBJ1-4; maybe TRBD1 (6 bases). CDR3 length: 14 amino acids. Germline values: CDR1 MNHNS, CDR2 SASEGT. V was cut by 6 bases and J by 8 bases, with 16 bases left in between. Written as DNA, the CDR3 is TGTGCCAGCAGGCCCGAGGGGGGGCGGGAAAAACTGTTTTTT. Translating gives CASRPEGGREKLFF.

The rearrangement uses TRBV5-1 and TRBJ1-1; D is possibly TRBD1 (5 bases). V lost 4 bases and J lost 5, with 18 bases in between. The CDR3 loop spans 15 amino acids. Looked up from germline, CDR1 is SGHRS and CDR2 is YFSETQ. CDR3 region: CASSPAGTGETEAFF. The CDR3 DNA is TGCGCCAGCAGCCCCGCCGGGACCGGGGAAACTGAAGCTTTCTTT.

This clone was observed once. The chain has TRBV14 and TRBJ1-1; unclear D gene. V gave up 1 base and J gave up 4 bases, with 7 bases separating them. CDR1 and CDR2 from the germline V gene are SGHDN and FVKESK. The CDR3 sequence is 13 residues long. CDR3 DNA: TGTGCCAGCAGCCAAGGGCAGACCACTGAAGCTTTCTTT. Amino acid sequence: CASSQGQTTEAFF.

V gene TRBV19 combines with J gene TRBJ1-1; TRBD1 is a possible D gene (5 bases). CDR1 and CDR2 (germline): LNHDA, SQIVND (reference sequence). V lost 3 bases, J lost 5 bases, and 13 bases lay in between. The CDR3 extends over 14 amino acids. The CDR3 nucleotides read TGTGCCAGTAGTATGTCCTGGGGGTCAACTGAAGCTTTCTTT. Translated, it gives CASSMSWGSTEAFF. The whole variable domain, filled in from reference TRBV19 and TRBJ1-1, reads DGGITQSPKYLFRKEGQNVTLSCEQNLNHDAMYWYRQDPGQGLRLIYYSQIVNDFQKGDIAEGYSVSREKKESFPLTVTSAQKNPTAFYLCASSMSWGSTEAFFGQGTRLTVV.

This sequence joins TRBV5-1 and TRBJ1-2, with 9 nucleotides matching TRBD1. V gave up 1 base and J gave up 7 bases; unmatched junction bases: 8. Germline loops: CDR1 SGHRS, CDR2 YFSETQ. CDR3 size: 15 residues. CDR3: CASSLSTGGMGGYTF. The CDR3 DNA reads TGCGCCAGCAGCTTGTCGACAGGGGGAATGGGTGGCTACACCTTC.

V and J are TRBV25-1 and TRBJ1-3, with 9 bases aligning to TRBD1. Germline lookup yields CDR1 MGHDK and CDR2 SYGVNS. V lost 2 bases, J lost 8 bases, and 7 bases stayed unmatched. The CDR3 is 15 amino acids. CDR3 coding DNA: TGTGCCAGCAGTGAAGGGTGGGACAGGGAACACACCATATATTTT. Translating it yields CASSEGWDREHTIYF.

The chain links TRBV6-4 to TRBJ2-3; D possibly corresponds to TRBD1 (6 bases). Germline V gene lookup returns CDR1 MRHNA and CDR2 SNTAGT. The V and J ends lost 6 bases and 0 bases respectively, with 13 bases between them. The CDR3 is 15 residues long. CDR3 amino acids: CASRLKDRSTDTQYF. The DNA of the CDR3 is TGTGCCAGCAGGCTGAAGGACAGAAGCACAGATACGCAGTATTTT.

The chain is built from TRBV27 and TRBJ1-2; 8 bases map to TRBD1. Germline V gives CDR1 MNHEY, CDR2 SMNVEV (reference sequence). The CDR3 consists of 14 residues. V trimming: 6 bases; J trimming: 6 bases; junction bases outside the gene matches: 9. The CDR3 bases are TGTGCCAGCAGGGGAACCCACAGGGGGGATGGCTACACCTTC. The encoded protein is CASRGTHRGDGYTF.

The chain links TRBV7-2 to TRBJ1-1, with 7 bases lining up with TRBD1. The CDR3 consists of 16 residues. J gave up 2 bases and V 2 bases, and 8 bases lay outside the gene matches. CDR1 is SGHTA and CDR2 is FQGNSA in the germline V gene. This CDR3 reads CASSLRTPGGNTEAFF. CDR3 bases: TGTGCCAGCAGCTTAAGGACCCCAGGGGGAAACACTGAAGCTTTCTTT. The complete variable domain, with remaining parts taken from reference TRBV7-2 and TRBJ1-1, reads GAGVSQSPSNKVTEKGKDVELRCDPISGHTALYWYRQSLGQGLEFLIYFQGNSAPDKSGLPSDRFSAERTGGSVSTLTIQRTQQEDSAVYLCASSLRTPGGNTEAFFGQGTRLTVV.

The rearrangement joins TRBV5-1 to TRBJ2-5; tentative D call: TRBD1 (5 bases). Trimming pared 4 bases from V and 2 bases from J, leaving 12 bases between. The CDR3 spans 14 residues. Germline-derived CDR1 and CDR2 are SGHRS and YFSETQ. The chain's CDR3 is CASSPGQLQETQYF. The CDR3 DNA is TGCGCCAGCAGCCCCGGACAACTACAAGAGACCCAGTACTTC.

The V gene is TRBV2, the J gene TRBJ2-1; D gene unclear. Germline V lookup: CDR1 SNHLY, CDR2 FYNNEI. Trimming removed 7 bases from V and 3 bases from J, with 13 bases in between. The length of the CDR3 is 14 residues. This CDR3 is CASTKTDGYNEQFF. CDR3 sequence (DNA): TGTGCCAGCACCAAAACGGACGGCTACAATGAGCAGTTCTTC.

This chain connects TRBV6-6 to TRBJ1-3; D unclear. Trimming removed 6 bases at V and 2 bases at J, with 8 bases between. This CDR3 has 13 amino acids. Germline values: CDR1 MNHNY, CDR2 SVGAGI (reference sequence). This CDR3 is CASRGSAGNTIYF. For the CDR3, the DNA is TGTGCCAGCAGGGGGTCGGCTGGAAACACCATATATTTT.

This rearrangement joins TRBV7-9 to TRBJ2-1; TRBD2 matches 7 bases. The CDR3 sequence is 14 residues long. The germline V gene has CDR1 SEHNR and CDR2 FQNEAQ (reference sequence). V gave up 4 bases and J gave up 0 bases; unmatched junction bases: 0. The CDR3 loop is CASSWGGSYNEQFF. The CDR3 DNA sequence: TGTGCCAGCAGCTGGGGGGGCTCCTACAATGAGCAGTTCTTC.

This clone was picked up a small number of times. The chain joins TRBV23-1 to TRBJ1-2; weak D call: TRBD1 (6 bases). TRBV23-1 is an open reading frame whose function is uncertain. Trimming stripped 3 bases from V and 6 bases from J, with 26 bases between. The CDR3 extends over 18 amino acids. CDR3 nucleotides: TGCGCCAGCAGTCACCAAACCTGTGAGATAGGGGGAGGGAATGGCTACACCTTC. It codes for CASSHQTCEIGGGNGYTF.

Here the CDR3 DNA reads TGTGCCAGCAGCTTTCGAGGGGCCTACGAGCAGTACTTC. This sequence encodes CASSFRGAYEQYF. The rearrangement links TRBV5-6 to TRBJ2-7; either TRBD1 or TRBD2 may fit D (5 bases each). Germline CDR1 is SGHDT and CDR2 is YYEEEE. This CDR3 is built from 13 residues. V lost 2 bases and J lost 2, with 8 bases in between. Full variable domain (missing parts from reference TRBV5-6 and TRBJ2-7): DAGVTQSPTHLIKTRGQQVTLRCSPKSGHDTVSWYQQALGQGPQFIFQYYEEEERQRGNFPDRFSGHQFPNYSSELNVNALLLGDSALYLCASSFRGAYEQYFGPGTRLTVT.

The chain has TRBV2 and TRBJ1-6; 7 bases are shared with TRBD1. The CDR3 runs 15 residues. Germline CDR1 SNHLY, CDR2 FYNNEI. The V segment lost 6 bases and the J segment 6 bases; nucleotides outside the gene matches: 8. The CDR3 sequence is CASSRRQGTNSPLHF. The CDR3 DNA follows: TGTGCCAGCAGCAGAAGACAGGGAACTAATTCACCCCTCCACTTT.

The J gene is TRBJ2-7, the V gene TRBV19, with D possibly called TRBD1 or TRBD2 (6 bases each). Per germline, CDR1 LNHDA and CDR2 SQIVND (reference sequence). With 3 bases removed from V and 3 bases from J, the gap between germline ends came to 12 bases. This CDR3 is built from 14 residues. The CDR3 region has the DNA TGTGCCAGTAGTATTCGGAGGGACAACTACGAGCAGTACTTC. Residues: CASSIRRDNYEQYF.

In regard to this clone: The conserved phenylalanine or tryptophan is not found at the CDR3 terminus, so this likely reflects a read error. The V gene is TRBV6-6, the J gene TRBJ2-2; D possibly corresponds to TRBD2 (5 bases). The CDR3 runs 11 residues. Germline assignment: CDR1 MNHNY and CDR2 SVGAGI (reference sequence). Trimming stripped 6 bases from V and 12 bases from J, with 11 bases between. CDR3 protein: CASSAKRKLFV. The CDR3 DNA follows: TGTGCCAGCAGCGCCAAGCGGAAGCTGTTTGTT.

The chain combines TRBV11-1 with TRBJ2-5; no clear D. V shed 0 bases and J shed 8 bases, with 13 bases lying between them. Germline CDR1 SGHAT, CDR2 FQDESV (reference sequence). CDR3 length: 14 residues. CDR3 residues: CASSLAELAQTQYF. For the CDR3, the DNA is TGTGCCAGCAGCTTAGCGGAGCTCGCGCAAACCCAGTACTTC. Variable domain in full (rest from reference TRBV11-1 and TRBJ2-5): EAEVAQSPRYKITEKSQAVAFWCDPISGHATLYWYRQILGQGPELLVQFQDESVVDDSQLPKDRFSAERLKGVDSTLKIQPAELGDSAMYLCASSLAELAQTQYFGPGTRLLVL.